This T cell receptor (beta chain) was sequenced during a study of cytomegalovirus exposure and HLA in healthy donors. Worth noting for this clone: Its target is unknown. A read error may account for a junction end that differs from germline.

The study's findings and limits: It has been reported that TCR beta sequences accurately predicted the HLA-A and HLA-B alleles of most subjects. Later analysis showed most CMV-associated TCR beta chains appearing HLA-restricted.

The primer mix had 60 Vbeta and 13 Jbeta primers. Using immunoSEQ multiplex PCR, the repertoire was profiled, and TCRdb retains in-frame clones only, with some absent. This sample has under 200,000 clones, with about 81% found just once. This CDR3 has 11 residues. Germline V gene data show CDR1 as MNHEY and CDR2 as SVGAGI. This chain links TRBV6-5 with TRBJ1-1; D remains ambiguous. The specimen sequenced was PBMCs. The source of this sequence is a woman between 50 and 59 years old in good health and CMV-seropositive. This chain's CDR3 is CTSGRGGEAFF. The DNA for the CDR3 is TGCACGTCCGGCCGGGGAGGTGAAGCTTTCTTT.